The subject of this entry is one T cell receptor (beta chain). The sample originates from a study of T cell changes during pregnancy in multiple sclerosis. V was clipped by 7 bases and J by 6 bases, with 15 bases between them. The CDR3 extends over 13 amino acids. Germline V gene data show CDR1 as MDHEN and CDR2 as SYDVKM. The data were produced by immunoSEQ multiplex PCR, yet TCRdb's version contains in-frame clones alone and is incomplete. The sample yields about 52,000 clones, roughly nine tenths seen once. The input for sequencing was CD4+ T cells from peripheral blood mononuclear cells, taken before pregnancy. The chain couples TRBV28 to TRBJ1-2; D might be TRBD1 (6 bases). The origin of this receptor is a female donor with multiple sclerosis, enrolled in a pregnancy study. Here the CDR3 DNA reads TGTGCCAGCATTGCACAGGGCGGACATGGCTACACCTTC. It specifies CASIAQGGHGYTF.